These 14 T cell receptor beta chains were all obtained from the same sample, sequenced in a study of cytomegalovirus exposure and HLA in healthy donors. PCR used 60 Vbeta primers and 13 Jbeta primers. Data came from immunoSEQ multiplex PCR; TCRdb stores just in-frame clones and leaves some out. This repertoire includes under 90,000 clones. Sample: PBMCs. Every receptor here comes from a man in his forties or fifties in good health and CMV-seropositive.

The CDR3 DNA reads TGCGCCAGCAGCCCCTCCAGGGACACCGGGGAGCTGTTTTTT. Translation: CASSPSRDTGELFF. The V call is TRBV4-1, the J call TRBJ2-2; D is possibly TRBD1 (5 bases). The CDR3 is 14 amino acids. V lost 4 bases and J 3 bases, leaving 9 bases between the germline ends. The germline V gene has CDR1 MGHRA and CDR2 YSYEKL.

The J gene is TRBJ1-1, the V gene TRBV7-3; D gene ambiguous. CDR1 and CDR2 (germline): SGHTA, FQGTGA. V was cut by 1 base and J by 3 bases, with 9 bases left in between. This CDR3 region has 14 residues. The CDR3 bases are TGTGCCAGCAGCTTAAATTGGGAGGACACTGAAGCTTTCTTT. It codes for CASSLNWEDTEAFF.

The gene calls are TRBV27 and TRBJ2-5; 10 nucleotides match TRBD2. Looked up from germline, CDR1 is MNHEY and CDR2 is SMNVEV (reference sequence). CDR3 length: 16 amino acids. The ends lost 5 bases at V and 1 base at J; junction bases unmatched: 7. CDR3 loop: CASSPISGGSQETQYF. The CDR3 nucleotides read TGTGCCAGCAGTCCTATTAGCGGGGGGAGCCAAGAGACCCAGTACTTC.

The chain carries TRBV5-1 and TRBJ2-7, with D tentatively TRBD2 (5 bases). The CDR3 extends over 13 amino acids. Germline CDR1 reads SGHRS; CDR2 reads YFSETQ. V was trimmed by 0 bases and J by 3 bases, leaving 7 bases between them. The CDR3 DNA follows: TGCGCCAGCAGCTTGGGAGGGATCTACGAGCAGTACTTC. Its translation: CASSLGGIYEQYF.

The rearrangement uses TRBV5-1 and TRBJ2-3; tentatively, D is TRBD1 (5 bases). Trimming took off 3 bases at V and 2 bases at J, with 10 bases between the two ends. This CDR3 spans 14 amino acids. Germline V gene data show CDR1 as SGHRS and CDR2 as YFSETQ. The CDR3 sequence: CASSSGQPTDTQYF. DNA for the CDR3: TGCGCCAGCAGCTCTGGACAACCCACAGATACGCAGTATTTT.

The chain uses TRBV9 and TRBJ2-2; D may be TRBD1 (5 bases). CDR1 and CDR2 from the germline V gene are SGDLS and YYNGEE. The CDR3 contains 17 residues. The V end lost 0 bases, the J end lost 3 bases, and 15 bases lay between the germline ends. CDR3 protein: CASSVGEDRDYTGELFF. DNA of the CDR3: TGTGCCAGCAGCGTAGGGGAAGACAGAGACTACACCGGGGAGCTGTTTTTT.

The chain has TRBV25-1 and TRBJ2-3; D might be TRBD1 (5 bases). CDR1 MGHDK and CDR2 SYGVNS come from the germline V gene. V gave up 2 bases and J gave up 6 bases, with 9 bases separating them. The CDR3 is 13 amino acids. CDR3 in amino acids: CASSERAGDTQYF. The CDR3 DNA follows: TGTGCCAGCAGTGAACGGGCAGGGGATACGCAGTATTTT. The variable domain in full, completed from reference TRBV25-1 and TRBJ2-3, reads EADIYQTPRYLVIGTGKKITLECSQTMGHDKMYWYQQDPGMELHLIHYSYGVNSTEKGDLSSESTVSRIRTEHFPLTLESARPSHTSQYLCASSERAGDTQYFGPGTRLTVL.

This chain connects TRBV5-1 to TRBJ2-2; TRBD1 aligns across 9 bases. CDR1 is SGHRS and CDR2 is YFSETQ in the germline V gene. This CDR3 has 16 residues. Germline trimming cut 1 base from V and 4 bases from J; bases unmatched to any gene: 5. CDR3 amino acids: CASSLIGTGSTGELFF. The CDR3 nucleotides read TGCGCCAGCAGCTTGATCGGGACAGGGTCCACCGGGGAGCTGTTTTTT.

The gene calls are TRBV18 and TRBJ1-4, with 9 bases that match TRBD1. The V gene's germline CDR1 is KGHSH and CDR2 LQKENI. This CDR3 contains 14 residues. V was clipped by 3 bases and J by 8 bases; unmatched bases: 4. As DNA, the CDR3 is TGTGCCAGCTCACCCGACAGGGGGAGCGAAAAACTGTTTTTT. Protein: CASSPDRGSEKLFF.

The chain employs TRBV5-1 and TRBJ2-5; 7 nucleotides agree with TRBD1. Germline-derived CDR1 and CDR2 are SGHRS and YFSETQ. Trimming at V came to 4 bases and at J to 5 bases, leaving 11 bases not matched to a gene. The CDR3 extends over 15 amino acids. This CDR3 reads CASSPQTGRAETQYF. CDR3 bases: TGCGCCAGCAGCCCACAGACAGGGAGAGCGGAGACCCAGTACTTC.

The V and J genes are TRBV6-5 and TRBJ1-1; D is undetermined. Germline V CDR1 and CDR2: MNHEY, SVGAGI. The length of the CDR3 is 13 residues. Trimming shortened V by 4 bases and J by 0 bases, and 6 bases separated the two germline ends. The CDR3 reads CASSSLLNTEAFF. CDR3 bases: TGTGCCAGCAGTTCCCTACTGAACACTGAAGCTTTCTTT.

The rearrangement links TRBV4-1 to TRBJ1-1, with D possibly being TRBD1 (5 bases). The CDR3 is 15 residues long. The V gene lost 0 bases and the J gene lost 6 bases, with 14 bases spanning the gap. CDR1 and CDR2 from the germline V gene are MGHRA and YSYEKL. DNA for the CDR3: TGCGCCAGCAGCCAAGAAGGTTTAGGGGTCGCTGAAGCTTTCTTT. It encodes CASSQEGLGVAEAFF.

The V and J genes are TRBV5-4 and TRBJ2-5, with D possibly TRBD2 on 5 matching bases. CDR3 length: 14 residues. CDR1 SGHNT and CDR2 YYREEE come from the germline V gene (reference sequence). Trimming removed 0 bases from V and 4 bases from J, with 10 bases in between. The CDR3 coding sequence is TGTGCCAGCAGCTTGGAGGCAGGAGGAGAGACCCAGTACTTC. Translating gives CASSLEAGGETQYF.

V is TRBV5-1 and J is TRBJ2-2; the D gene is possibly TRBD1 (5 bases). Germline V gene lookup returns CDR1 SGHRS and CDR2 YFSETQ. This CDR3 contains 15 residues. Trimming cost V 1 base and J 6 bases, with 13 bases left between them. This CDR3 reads CASSLKGEGAGELFF. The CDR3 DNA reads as TGCGCCAGCAGCTTGAAAGGGGAAGGGGCCGGGGAGCTGTTTTTT.